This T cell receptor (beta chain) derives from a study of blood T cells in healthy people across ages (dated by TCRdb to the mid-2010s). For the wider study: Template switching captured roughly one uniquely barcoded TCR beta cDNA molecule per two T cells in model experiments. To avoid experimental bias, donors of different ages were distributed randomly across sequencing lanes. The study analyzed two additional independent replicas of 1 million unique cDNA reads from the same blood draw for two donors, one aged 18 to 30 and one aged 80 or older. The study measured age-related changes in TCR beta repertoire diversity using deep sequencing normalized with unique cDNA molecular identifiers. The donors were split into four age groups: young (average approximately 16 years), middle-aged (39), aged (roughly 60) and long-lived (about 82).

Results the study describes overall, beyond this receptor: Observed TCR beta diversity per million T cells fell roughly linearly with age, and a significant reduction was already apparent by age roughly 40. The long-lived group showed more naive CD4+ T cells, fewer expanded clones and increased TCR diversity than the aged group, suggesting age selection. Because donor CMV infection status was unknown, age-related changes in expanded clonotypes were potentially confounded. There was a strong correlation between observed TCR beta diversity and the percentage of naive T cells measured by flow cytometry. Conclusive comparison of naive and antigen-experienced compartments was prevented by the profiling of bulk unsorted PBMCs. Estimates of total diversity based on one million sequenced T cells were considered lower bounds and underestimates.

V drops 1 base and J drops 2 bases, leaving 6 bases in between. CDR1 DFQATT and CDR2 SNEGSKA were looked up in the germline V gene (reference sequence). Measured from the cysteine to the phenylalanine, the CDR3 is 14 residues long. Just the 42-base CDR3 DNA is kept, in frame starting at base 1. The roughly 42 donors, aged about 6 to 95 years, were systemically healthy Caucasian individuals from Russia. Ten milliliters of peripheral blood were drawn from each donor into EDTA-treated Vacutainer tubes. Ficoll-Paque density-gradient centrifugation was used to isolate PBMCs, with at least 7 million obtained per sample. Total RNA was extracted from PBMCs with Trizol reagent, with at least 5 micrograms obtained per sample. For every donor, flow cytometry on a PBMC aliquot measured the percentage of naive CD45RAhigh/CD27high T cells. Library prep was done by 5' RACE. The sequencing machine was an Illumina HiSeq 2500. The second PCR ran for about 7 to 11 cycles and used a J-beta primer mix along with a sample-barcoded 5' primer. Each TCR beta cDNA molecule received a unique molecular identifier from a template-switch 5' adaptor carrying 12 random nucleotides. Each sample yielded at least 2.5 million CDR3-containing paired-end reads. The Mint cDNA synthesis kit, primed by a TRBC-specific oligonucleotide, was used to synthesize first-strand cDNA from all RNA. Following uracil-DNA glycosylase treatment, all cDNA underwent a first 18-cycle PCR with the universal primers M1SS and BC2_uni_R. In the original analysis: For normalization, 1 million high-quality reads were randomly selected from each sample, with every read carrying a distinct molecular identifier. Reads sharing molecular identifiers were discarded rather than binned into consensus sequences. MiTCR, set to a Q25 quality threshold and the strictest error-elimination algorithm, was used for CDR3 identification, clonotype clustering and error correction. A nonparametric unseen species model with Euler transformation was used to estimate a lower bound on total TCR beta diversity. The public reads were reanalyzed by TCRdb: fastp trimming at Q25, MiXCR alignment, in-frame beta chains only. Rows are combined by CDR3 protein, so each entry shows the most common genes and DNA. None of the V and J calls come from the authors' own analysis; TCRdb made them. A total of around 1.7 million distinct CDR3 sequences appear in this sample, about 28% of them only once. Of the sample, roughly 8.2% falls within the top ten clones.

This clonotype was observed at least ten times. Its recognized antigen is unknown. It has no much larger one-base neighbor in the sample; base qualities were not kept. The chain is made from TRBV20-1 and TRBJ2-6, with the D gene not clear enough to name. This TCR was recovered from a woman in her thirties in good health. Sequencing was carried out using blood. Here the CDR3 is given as CSARVPTGANVLTF. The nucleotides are TGCAGTGCTAGAGTCCCTACTGGGGCCAACGTCCTGACTTTC.